This T cell receptor (beta chain) was recovered during a study of T-cell reconstitution after alpha-beta-depleted transplantation in children. Findings and limits, study-wide: Expanded clones from the graft, numbering several hundred, reportedly supplied alpha-beta T cells about two months after transplant. Surviving recipient T cells and thymic progenitors underlay high day-60 TCRbeta diversity in some patients. Newly produced T cells mostly provided counts and TCRbeta diversity after one year, as hyperexpanded clones declined.

During its preparation, the TCRbeta library received unique molecular identifiers. MiXCR, run by TCRdb on the PCR reads, gives a single entry per CDR3 protein. The data contain under 750,000 distinct CDR3 sequences, more than 20% of them seen just once; the ten biggest clones take up approximately 14%. With regard to this clonotype: Its antigen is undetermined.

CDR1 is DFQATT and CDR2 is SNEGSKA in the germline V gene (reference sequence). Trimming took 3 bases from V and 4 from J, leaving 10 bases between them. The CDR3 length is 14 residues. This clonotype originated in a boy in the first two years of life who had a stem cell transplant for acute myeloid leukemia, so the T cells may come from the graft donor. Specimen: PBMCs, mostly from graft donor cells, collected 360 days after TCRalphabeta/CD19-depleted stem cell transplant. This chain joins TRBV20-1 and TRBJ2-6; D not certain. The CDR3 DNA reads TGCAGTGCTAGGGAGTTTAGGGGGGCCAACGTCCTGACTTTC. Amino acids: CSAREFRGANVLTF.